This entry concerns a single T cell receptor (beta chain). Sequenced by immunoSEQ multiplex PCR; TCRdb stores in-frame clones only, minus some. Of some 760,000 clones detected, 70% to 90% appear once; the ten largest clones hold roughly 0.01%. These data originate in a study of shared T cell receptors in the human thymus. Separately, the same data were catalogued under a study of human thymus T cells. That work states: Corrective surgery for congenital heart defects was being performed on the healthy Finnish infants who were the donors. The study used thymus tissue resected during corrective heart surgery. Gene usage for V and J segments appeared biased in thymic and blood repertoires.

The sequence came from a girl under two years old with a congenital heart defect. What was sequenced was thymocytes.

CDR3 residues: CASSLVETATYGYTF. The CDR3 coding sequence is TGTGCCAGCAGCTTAGTGGAGACAGCTACCTATGGCTACACCTTC. V gene TRBV11-2 combines with J gene TRBJ1-2, with D possibly TRBD1 on 5 matching bases. CDR1 is SGHAT, CDR2 FQNNGV, per germline. The CDR3 totals 15 residues. V lost 1 base to trimming and J lost 4 bases, with 13 bases between them.